This T cell receptor (beta chain) was sequenced in a study of Ad26.COV2.S vaccination and SARS-CoV-2 variants. As for the study in general: Enrolled in COV1001, the donor was in the Ad26.COV2.S trial arm, which received the vaccine. Donor got 5x10^10 or 1x10^11 viral particles of Ad26.COV2.S. General observations from the study: While placebo recipients had lower spike-specific TCR breadth, vaccine recipients had more. Analyses that measured TCR breadth and depth may have underestimated total T cell responses.

As to this clone: Its antigen is not known.

Treatment given: some 20 received Ad26.COV2.S at low or high dose, single or two shots; several received placebo; per-sample allocation not given. Repertoires come from day 63 after the first vaccine or placebo injection. Produced via immunoSEQ multiplex PCR; TCRdb's table is partial and in-frame only. Of 350,000 to 500,000 clones listed, 90% were seen once; the top ten hold 4.3%. Per germline, CDR1 SGHTA and CDR2 FQGNSA. The V gene lost 6 bases and the J gene lost 3 bases, with 16 bases spanning the gap. This CDR3 contains 15 residues. The material was peripheral blood, obtained in a trial of Ad26.COV2.S vaccine versus placebo. The TCR originated in a person aged 18-60 years who received the Ad26.COV2.S COVID-19 vaccine or a placebo. The rearrangement joins TRBV7-2 to TRBJ2-3; tentative D call: TRBD2 (6 bases). The CDR3 coding sequence is TGTGCCAGCAGATCCACGGATAGCGGAACAGATACGCAGTATTTT. Translating gives CASRSTDSGTDTQYF.